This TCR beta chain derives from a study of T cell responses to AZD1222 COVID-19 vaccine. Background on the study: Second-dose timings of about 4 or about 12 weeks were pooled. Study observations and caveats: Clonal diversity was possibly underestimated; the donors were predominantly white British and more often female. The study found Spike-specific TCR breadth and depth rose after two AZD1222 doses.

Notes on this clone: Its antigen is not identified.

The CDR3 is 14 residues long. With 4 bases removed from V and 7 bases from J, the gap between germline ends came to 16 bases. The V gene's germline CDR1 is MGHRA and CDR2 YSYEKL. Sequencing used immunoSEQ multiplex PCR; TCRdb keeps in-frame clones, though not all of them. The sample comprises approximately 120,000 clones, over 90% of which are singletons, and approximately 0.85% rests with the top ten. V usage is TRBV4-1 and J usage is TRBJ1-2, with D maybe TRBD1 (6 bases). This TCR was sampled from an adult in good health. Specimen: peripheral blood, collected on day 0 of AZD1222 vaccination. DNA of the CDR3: TGCGCCAGCAGCCCCGAAGGCGCCAGGGGTGGCTACACCTTC. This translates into CASSPEGARGGYTF.